This record concerns one TCR beta chain sequence. Which cohort a participant joined came from the clinical history participants gave. This entry comes from a study of blood T cell repertoires in COVID-19. Study information: The samples span acute and convalescent COVID-19 from the United States, Italy and Spain. Sources were T cells, B-cell-depleted T cells, or PBMCs; the material itself was cDNA or gDNA.

Per germline, CDR1 MNHEY and CDR2 SVGAGI. The CDR3 runs 15 residues. The V end lost 2 bases, the J end lost 2 bases, and 12 bases lay between the germline ends. Original processing methods: Amplification of reference gene primers provided the estimated nucleated cell counts. TCRdb's copy holds only in-frame clones and misses some; the assay was immunoSEQ multiplex PCR. D and trimming were read from the DNA, whereas the V and J calls and clone size are those reported in that table. Of 200,000 or so clones listed, around 82% are singletons. The chain is built from TRBV6-5 and TRBJ1-2; D is ambiguous. This TCR was recovered from a woman between 45 and 65 years old who had been exposed to COVID-19. The sequencing input was PBMCs or T cells enriched from blood (not recorded which). The CDR3 protein is CASSYTPLLNYGYTF. The CDR3 DNA follows: TGTGCCAGCAGTTACACTCCCCTTCTCAACTATGGCTACACCTTC.